This TCR beta chain derives from a study of control samples from healthy donors and cancer patients. Produced via immunoSEQ multiplex PCR; TCRdb's table is partial and in-frame only. The table records some 150,000 clones, about 94% of them present only once. Germline loops: CDR1 SGHAT, CDR2 FQNNGV. V was trimmed by 7 bases and J by 4 bases, leaving 14 bases between them. The CDR3 spans 15 residues. The sequence was obtained from a middle-aged man in good health. The J gene is TRBJ1-6, the V gene TRBV11-2; D may be TRBD1 (6 bases). The specimen was blood. CDR3 DNA: TGTGCCAGCACTTATAGCAGGGGTTATAATTCACCCCTCCACTTT. It encodes CASTYSRGYNSPLHF.